The rows below give T cell receptor beta chains drawn from one sample of a study of blood T cell repertoires in COVID-19. Clones were sequenced by immunoSEQ multiplex PCR, and TCRdb holds only the in-frame ones, with some missing. The sample contains about 190,000 clones, about 85% of which appear only once. Sequencing was performed on peripheral blood. The receptors stem from a man aged 30-40 years with acute or convalescent COVID-19. Both conserved end residues are part of each CDR3. The D gene is left open where the match is weak. Not every row has a clone size; where given, it reads once, few, many or a size class.

V gene,clone size,CDR3 length,J gene,D gene,CDR3 protein,CDR3 DNA
TRBV19,few,16,TRBJ1-1,-,CASSIGPDRLNTEAFF,TGTGCCAGTAGTATTGGACCGGACAGACTGAACACTGAAGCTTTCTTT
TRBV6-5,-,12,TRBJ1-2,-,CLAGGSNYGYTF,TGCCTGGCGGGGGGATCTAACTATGGCTACACCTTC
TRBV4-1,-,12,TRBJ2-7,-,CASSQERYEQYF,TGCGCCAGCAGCCAAGAGAGATACGAGCAGTACTTC
TRBV28,-,15,TRBJ2-1,TRBD1,CASSFFTGGYNEQFF,TGTGCCAGCAGTTTTTTCACAGGGGGCTACAATGAGCAGTTCTTC
TRBV3-1/TRBV3-2,-,14,TRBJ1-6,TRBD1,CASSQDRGNSPLHF,TGTGCCAGCAGCCAAGACAGGGGGAATTCACCCCTCCACTTT
TRBV5-1,-,13,TRBJ1-1,-,CASSLEGRTEAFF,TGCGCCAGCAGCTTGGAGGGGCGGACTGAAGCTTTCTTT
TRBV28,-,14,TRBJ2-1,TRBD2,CASCSSGTGSEQFF,TGTGCCAGCTGTTCTAGCGGAACCGGGAGTGAGCAGTTCTTC
TRBV4-1,-,13,TRBJ2-7,-,CASSQRESYEQYF,TGCGCCAGCAGCCAGCGGGAAAGCTACGAGCAGTACTTC
TRBV30,-,12,TRBJ1-2,-,CAWSWGRGGYTF,TGTGCCTGGAGTTGGGGGCGTGGTGGCTACACCTTC
TRBV7-8,few,15,TRBJ2-5,-,CASSFDRQPVETQYF,TGTGCCAGCAGCTTCGACAGGCAACCTGTCGAGACCCAGTACTTC
TRBV5-1,-,14,TRBJ1-6,-,CASSLGTVDSPLHF,TGCGCCAGCAGCCTCGGTACTGTGGATTCACCCCTCCACTTT
TRBV18,-,13,TRBJ2-5,TRBD1,CASSKGQQETQYF,TGTGCCAGCTCAAAGGGACAGCAAGAGACCCAGTACTTC
TRBV5-1,-,14,TRBJ1-1,TRBD1,CASSLDRADTEAFF,TGCGCCAGCAGCCTGGACAGGGCCGACACTGAAGCTTTCTTT
TRBV7-9,-,15,TRBJ1-3,-,CASSPRSGEGNTIYF,TGTGCCAGCAGCCCCCGGTCGGGGGAGGGAAACACCATATATTTT
TRBV28,-,13,TRBJ1-1,-,CASSLRQGTEAFF,TGTGCCAGCAGTTTACGGCAGGGAACCGAAGCTTTCTTT
TRBV10-2,once,16,TRBJ1-5,-,CASSPSRGRSNQPQHF,TGCGCCAGCAGTCCATCCCGGGGTCGGAGCAATCAGCCCCAGCATTTT
TRBV28,few,11,TRBJ1-2,-,CASSSGYGYTF,TGTGCCAGCAGTTCCGGCTATGGCTACACCTTC
TRBV28,-,15,TRBJ2-7,TRBD2,CASLQGGLVDYEQYF,TGTGCCAGCCTCCAAGGGGGACTAGTTGACTACGAGCAGTACTTC
TRBV10-3,-,15,TRBJ2-7,-,CAIRRDGGRGYEQYF,TGTGCCATCAGAAGGGACGGGGGACGGGGCTACGAGCAGTACTTC
TRBV19,-,16,TRBJ1-5,TRBD1,CASSEYRGWGNQPQHF,TGTGCCAGTAGTGAATACAGGGGATGGGGGAATCAGCCCCAGCATTTT
TRBV28,-,15,TRBJ2-7,-,CASIPSTAGSYEQYF,TGTGCCAGCATACCATCGACAGCTGGGTCCTACGAGCAGTACTTC
TRBV6-5,-,14,TRBJ1-5,TRBD1,CASSPGQGNQPQHF,TGTGCCAGCAGCCCGGGACAGGGCAATCAGCCCCAGCATTTT
TRBV3-1/TRBV3-2,once,21,TRBJ2-7,TRBD2,CASSHLLRRGLAGGSSYEQYF,TGTGCCAGCAGCCACCTACTACGACGGGGACTAGCGGGAGGGAGCTCCTACGAGCAGTACTTC
TRBV24-1,-,14,TRBJ1-2,-,CATSDQDKNYGYTF,TGTGCCACCAGTGACCAGGACAAAAACTATGGCTACACCTTC
TRBV5-6,-,11,TRBJ2-2,-,CASSLAGELFF,TGTGCCAGCAGCTTAGCAGGGGAGCTGTTTTTT
TRBV28,-,13,TRBJ2-1,-,CASSLTTGPASFF,TGTGCCAGCAGTTTAACTACAGGGCCCGCCTCGTTCTTC
TRBV6-4,-,14,TRBJ2-3,TRBD2,CASRVRGGSDTQYF,TGTGCCAGCAGAGTCCGCGGGGGGTCAGATACGCAGTATTTT